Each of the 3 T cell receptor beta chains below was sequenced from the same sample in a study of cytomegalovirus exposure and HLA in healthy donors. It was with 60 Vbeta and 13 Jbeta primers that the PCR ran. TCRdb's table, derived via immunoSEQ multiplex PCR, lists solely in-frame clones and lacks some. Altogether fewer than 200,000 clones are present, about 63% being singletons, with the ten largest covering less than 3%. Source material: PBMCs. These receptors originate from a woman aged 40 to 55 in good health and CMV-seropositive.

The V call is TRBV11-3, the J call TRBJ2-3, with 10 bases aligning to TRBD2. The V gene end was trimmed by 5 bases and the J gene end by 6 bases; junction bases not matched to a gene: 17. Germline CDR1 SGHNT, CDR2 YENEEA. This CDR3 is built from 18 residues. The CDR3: CASSPGFVLAGSSDTQYF. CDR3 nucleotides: TGTGCCAGCAGCCCCGGTTTCGTACTAGCGGGGAGTTCGGATACGCAGTATTTT.

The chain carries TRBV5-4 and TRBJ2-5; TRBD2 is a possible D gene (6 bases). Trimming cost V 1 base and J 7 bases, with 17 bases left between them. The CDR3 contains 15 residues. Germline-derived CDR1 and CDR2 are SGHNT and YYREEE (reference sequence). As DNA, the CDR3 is TGTGCCAGCAGCTTGCAGGGAACGGGGGAAGGGACCCAGTACTTC. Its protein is CASSLQGTGEGTQYF. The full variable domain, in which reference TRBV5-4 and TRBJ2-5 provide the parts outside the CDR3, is ETGVTQSPTHLIKTRGQQVTLRCSSQSGHNTVSWYQQALGQGPQFIFQYYREEENGRGNFPPRFSGLQFPNYSSELNVNALELDDSALYLCASSLQGTGEGTQYFGPGTRLLVL.

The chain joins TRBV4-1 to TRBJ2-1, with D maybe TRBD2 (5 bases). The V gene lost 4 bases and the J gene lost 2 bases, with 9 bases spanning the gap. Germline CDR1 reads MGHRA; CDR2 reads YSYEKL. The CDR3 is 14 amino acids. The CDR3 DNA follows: TGCGCCAGCAGCCCGACCGGGGCCTACAATGAGCAGTTCTTC. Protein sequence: CASSPTGAYNEQFF.